Below are 28 T cell receptor beta chains sequenced from a single sample in a study of Ad26.COV2.S vaccination and SARS-CoV-2 variants. Sequencing used immunoSEQ multiplex PCR; TCRdb keeps in-frame clones, though not all of them. This table holds some 390,000 clones, 75% to 90% found once. Treatment specified: over 15 received Ad26.COV2.S at low or high dose, single or two shots; about 5 received placebo; per-sample allocation not given. Material that was analyzed had been drawn on day 63 after the first vaccine or placebo injection. This specimen was peripheral blood, taken in a trial of Ad26.COV2.S vaccine versus placebo. The receptors were sampled from a person between 18 and 59 years old who received the Ad26.COV2.S COVID-19 vaccine or a placebo.

The gene calls are TRBV27 and TRBJ2-1; 7 nucleotides line up with TRBD2. The CDR3 extends over 15 amino acids. Germline V gene lookup returns CDR1 MNHEY and CDR2 SMNVEV (reference sequence). The V and J ends lost 5 bases and 10 bases, in that order; junction bases with no gene match: 14. CDR3 sequence reads: CASSPGGEGFGEQFF. CDR3 DNA: TGTGCCAGCAGTCCTGGTGGGGAGGGCTTTGGGGAGCAGTTCTTC.

V usage is TRBV28 and J usage is TRBJ1-5; 9 bases are a match to TRBD1. The CDR3 is made up of 14 amino acids. With V trimmed by 8 bases and J by 4 bases, 6 bases remained unmatched. The germline CDR1 and CDR2 sequences are MDHEN and SYDVKM. DNA of the CDR3: TGTGCCAGCCTACTGACAGGGGGGAATCAGCCCCAGCATTTT. Encoded protein: CASLLTGGNQPQHF. The full variable domain, rest sourced from reference TRBV28 and TRBJ1-5, is DVKVTQSSRYLVKRTGEKVFLECVQDMDHENMFWYRQDPGLGLRLIYFSYDVKMKEKGDIPEGYSVSREKKERFSLILESASTNQTSMYLCASLLTGGNQPQHFGDGTRLSIL.

V usage is TRBV25-1 and J usage is TRBJ2-7, with D unclear. The CDR3 length is 13 residues. V dropped 1 base and J dropped 6 bases, with 10 bases sitting between them. CDR1 MGHDK and CDR2 SYGVNS come from the germline V gene. For the CDR3, the DNA is TGTGCCAGCAGTGAATCGGTGGGCGGCGAGCAGTACTTC. Translation gives CASSESVGGEQYF.

The CDR3, as DNA: TGCGCCAGCAGCTTGGATTACACAGATACGCAGTATTTT. Amino acids: CASSLDYTDTQYF. This chain connects TRBV5-1 to TRBJ2-3; D not certain. V lost 0 bases, J lost 2 bases, and 4 bases lay in between. In germline, CDR1 is SGHRS, CDR2 YFSETQ. CDR3 size: 13 residues.

This chain connects TRBV27 to TRBJ2-1; 11 bases fit TRBD2. Germline V gives CDR1 MNHEY, CDR2 SMNVEV (reference sequence). The V gene end was trimmed by 5 bases and the J gene end by 8 bases; junction bases not matched to a gene: 8. This CDR3 is built from 15 residues. This CDR3 is CASSLTSGSSYEQFF. For the CDR3, the DNA is TGTGCCAGCAGTCTTACTAGCGGGAGTAGTTATGAGCAGTTCTTC.

The chain is built from TRBV7-2 and TRBJ2-5; 13 nucleotides agree with TRBD2. Losses at the gene ends were 4 bases for V and 1 base for J; bases not matched to a gene: 6. Germline V lookup: CDR1 SGHTA, CDR2 FQGNSA. CDR3 length: 17 residues. For the CDR3, the DNA is TGTGCCAGCAGCTCCCGGGGGACTAGCGGGACCCAAGAGACCCAGTACTTC. This encodes CASSSRGTSGTQETQYF.

V is TRBV29-1 and J is TRBJ2-1; D remains ambiguous. Deletions cut 4 bases from V and 5 bases from J, with 21 bases between. The CDR3 loop spans 16 amino acids. Germline values: CDR1 SQVTM, CDR2 ANQGSEA. This CDR3 reads CSVVFSAAIKNNEQFF. CDR3 DNA sequence: TGCAGCGTTGTATTTTCCGCGGCAATTAAAAACAATGAGCAGTTCTTC.

The rearrangement joins TRBV30 to TRBJ1-2; D unclear. CDR1 and CDR2 (germline): GTSNPN, SVGIG (reference sequence). Trimming left V 4 bases short and J 4 bases short, with 10 bases between. This CDR3 is built from 12 residues. DNA for the CDR3: TGTGCCTGGAACGCCCACAGCTATGGCTACACCTTC. Translated: CAWNAHSYGYTF.

This clone was counted a few times. This chain joins TRBV7-9 and TRBJ1-2; D not resolved. CDR3 length: 15 residues. Germline assignment: CDR1 SEHNR and CDR2 FQNEAQ (reference sequence). V gave up 5 bases and J gave up 1 base, with 14 bases separating them. This chain's CDR3 is CASSPVGSVNYGYTF. The DNA for the CDR3 is TGTGCCAGCAGCCCGGTGGGGTCCGTTAACTATGGCTACACCTTC.

The chain combines TRBV7-9 with TRBJ2-5; D uncertain. With 2 bases removed from V and 1 base from J, the gap between germline ends came to 2 bases. Germline V lookup: CDR1 SEHNR, CDR2 FQNEAQ (reference sequence). The CDR3 length is 12 residues. For the CDR3, the DNA is TGTGCCAGCAGCTTACTCCAAGAGACCCAGTACTTC. Protein: CASSLLQETQYF.

With regard to this clone: The CDR3 does not close with the conserved phenylalanine or tryptophan, likely indicating a read error. The DNA is left out, because the CDR3 cannot be placed on it with certainty; the CDR3 is given as TCRdb lists it. J is TRBJ1-2 and V is TRBV19. The CDR3 sequence runs 13 residues, both termini included. Per germline, CDR1 LNHDA and CDR2 SQIVND (reference sequence). The CDR3 reads CASTTARCSRTVQ.

Turning to this clone: Additional DNA sequences in this sample encode the identical CDR3. This chain links TRBV30 with TRBJ2-7, with D uncertain. The CDR3 loop spans 11 amino acids. Trimming left V 1 base short and J 3 bases short, with 4 bases between. Germline CDR1 GTSNPN, CDR2 SVGIG (reference sequence). The CDR3 is CAWSEGYEQYF. The CDR3 DNA follows: TGTGCCTGGAGTGAAGGCTACGAGCAGTACTTC.

Only one count was recorded for this clone. The V gene is TRBV19, the J gene TRBJ1-2, with D unresolved. The CDR3 contains 14 residues. V was trimmed by 3 bases and J by 6 bases, leaving 14 bases between them. Per the germline V gene, CDR1 is LNHDA and CDR2 is SQIVND (reference sequence). The CDR3 loop is CASSITARADGYTF. The CDR3 nucleotides read TGTGCCAGTAGTATTACGGCTAGGGCGGATGGCTACACCTTC.

The chain carries TRBV21-1 and TRBJ2-1; the table's D gene call, TRBD2, was not cross checked with the DNA. TRBV21-1 is a recognized pseudogene. The length of the CDR3 is 19 residues. Here the CDR3 reads CASSKWGDPGLAGGNEQFF. CDR3 bases: TGTGCCAGCAGCAAATGGGGAGACCCGGGACTAGCGGGAGGCAATGAGCAGTTCTTC.

This clone was seen more than once but under ten times. The chain links TRBV30 to TRBJ2-2; 13 bases line up with TRBD2. CDR3 length: 15 residues. Germline V gene sequence: CDR1 GTSNPN, CDR2 SVGIG (reference sequence). The V and J ends lost 3 bases and 6 bases, in that order; junction bases with no gene match: 4. CDR3 region: CAWRGLAGEAGELFF. The CDR3 nucleotides are TGTGCCTGGAGAGGACTAGCGGGAGAGGCCGGGGAGCTGTTTTTT.

The rearrangement links TRBV4-1 to TRBJ2-1; tentatively, D is TRBD1 (5 bases). CDR1 MGHRA and CDR2 YSYEKL come from the germline V gene. The CDR3 contains 14 residues. V lost 1 base and J lost 8, with 12 bases in between. CDR3 residues: CASSQVGPQDEQFF. DNA for the CDR3: TGCGCCAGCAGCCAAGTTGGACCACAGGATGAGCAGTTCTTC.

V is TRBV7-2 and J is TRBJ2-2, with D hard to call. The CDR3 is made up of 12 amino acids. Germline lookup yields CDR1 SGHTA and CDR2 FQGNSA. V was pared by 5 bases and J by 6 bases, with 7 bases between. CDR3 in DNA: TGTGCCAGCAGCCACACAGCCGGGGAGCTGTTTTTT. Protein sequence: CASSHTAGELFF.

V gene TRBV19 combines with J gene TRBJ2-7; maybe TRBD1 (5 bases). The CDR3 is made up of 14 amino acids. With 5 bases removed from V and 5 bases from J, the gap between germline ends came to 16 bases. Looked up from germline, CDR1 is LNHDA and CDR2 is SQIVND (reference sequence). CDR3 amino acids: CASSPYPEGDEQYF. The CDR3 bases are TGTGCCAGTAGTCCCTACCCCGAAGGGGACGAGCAGTACTTC. Using reference TRBV19 and TRBJ2-7 for the parts outside the CDR3, the full variable domain is DGGITQSPKYLFRKEGQNVTLSCEQNLNHDAMYWYRQDPGQGLRLIYYSQIVNDFQKGDIAEGYSVSREKKESFPLTVTSAQKNPTAFYLCASSPYPEGDEQYFGPGTRLTVT.

The V gene is TRBV21-1, the J gene TRBJ2-3. TRBV21-1 counts as a pseudogene. The CDR3 has 11 amino acids. The CDR3 loop reads CASSATDTQYF. The CDR3 DNA reads TGTGCCAGCAGCGCCACAGATACGCAGTATTTT.

The V and J genes are TRBV5-1 and TRBJ2-1; 11 nucleotides match TRBD2. The CDR3 sequence is 17 residues long. Unmatched junction bases numbered 10, after V lost 5 bases and J lost 3 bases. Germline V gene lookup returns CDR1 SGHRS and CDR2 YFSETQ. CDR3 coding DNA: TGCGCCAGCAGGGACCAGACGCTAGCGGGAGGCTACAATGAGCAGTTCTTC. Residues: CASRDQTLAGGYNEQFF.

V and J are TRBV29-1 and TRBJ2-1; D may be TRBD2 (6 bases). Germline CDR1 reads SQVTM; CDR2 reads ANQGSEA. CDR3 length: 12 residues. Deletions cut 8 bases from V and 8 bases from J, with 16 bases between. CDR3 nucleotide sequence: TGCAGCACTAGCAGGAGGAGGGATGAGCAGTTCTTC. It is translated as CSTSRRRDEQFF.

This chain links TRBV9 with TRBJ1-4; possible D gene TRBD1, 5 bases. The germline CDR1 and CDR2 sequences are SGDLS and YYNGEE. The CDR3 is 14 residues long. The V end was cut by 4 bases, the J end by 8 bases, with 15 bases between. CDR3 nucleotides: TGTGCCAGCAGCCAAGGGGCATCGAAAGAAAAACTGTTTTTT. It translates to CASSQGASKEKLFF.

The chain is built from TRBV5-5 and TRBJ1-6; D gene ambiguous. CDR1 and CDR2 (germline): SGHKS, YYEKEE (reference sequence). Trimming stripped 7 bases from V and 6 bases from J, with 8 bases between. This CDR3 spans 12 amino acids. CDR3 DNA sequence: TGTGCCAGCTTCCGAGTTAATTCACCCCTCCACTTT. This sequence encodes CASFRVNSPLHF.

The chain couples TRBV6-4 to TRBJ1-2; D unresolved. Per the germline V gene, CDR1 is MRHNA and CDR2 is SNTAGT. This CDR3 spans 13 amino acids. Trimming shortened V by 4 bases and J by 4 bases, and 10 bases separated the two germline ends. The CDR3 bases are TGTGCCAGCAGTGTTGGACGAGGCTATGGCTACACCTTC. Translated, it gives CASSVGRGYGYTF.

The chain has TRBV6-4 and TRBJ2-3, with 8 nucleotides matching TRBD1. J lost 4 bases, V lost 2 bases, and 5 bases had no gene match. CDR1 is MRHNA, CDR2 SNTAGT, per germline. This CDR3 comprises 15 residues. CDR3 amino acids: CASSDAGGAPDTQYF. CDR3 bases: TGTGCCAGCAGTGACGCAGGGGGCGCGCCAGATACGCAGTATTTT.

This sequence joins TRBV4-2 and TRBJ2-7; weak D call: TRBD2 (6 bases). This CDR3 is 14 amino acids long. Trimming removed 1 base at V and 3 bases at J, with 10 bases between. Germline assignment: CDR1 LGHNA and CDR2 YNFKEQ. CDR3: CASSQAGEIYEQYF. The CDR3 DNA reads TGTGCCAGCAGCCAAGCGGGAGAAATCTACGAGCAGTACTTC.

The V gene is TRBV13, the J gene TRBJ2-1; D gene ambiguous. The CDR3 is made up of 16 amino acids. Per the germline V gene, CDR1 is PRHDT and CDR2 is FYEKMQ (reference sequence). V was clipped by 5 bases and J by 0 bases, with 14 bases between them. This CDR3 is CASSPRKGSSYNEQFF. The CDR3 nucleotides are TGTGCCAGCAGCCCCCGTAAGGGTAGCTCCTACAATGAGCAGTTCTTC.

V usage is TRBV5-1 and J usage is TRBJ2-1; the D gene is possibly TRBD1 (5 bases). The CDR3 consists of 14 residues. V gave up 4 bases and J gave up 1 base, with 9 bases separating them. Looked up from germline, CDR1 is SGHRS and CDR2 is YFSETQ. The CDR3 bases are TGCGCCAGCAGCCTCAGGGCGTCCTACAATGAGCAGTTCTTC. Amino acids: CASSLRASYNEQFF.